The entry below describes one TCR beta chain. What it binds is not known. Before sequencing took place, the ViraFEST assay used viral peptide pools to expand antigen-specific CD4+ T cells. Following a roughly ten-day culture, CD4+ T cells were purified. Two-dose vaccination with either BNT162b2 or mRNA-1273 was given to the participants. The germline CDR1 and CDR2 sequences are SGHRS and YFSETQ. V gave up 2 bases and J gave up 1 base, with 12 bases separating them. This CDR3 has 15 amino acids. The data are from a study of vaccination effects on CD4 cells after COVID-19. The method was immunoSEQ multiplex PCR; TCRdb's version includes in-frame clones alone and lacks a portion of them. This sample carries around 69,000 clones, roughly 81% of them seen once, and the ten largest clones take 1.5% to 1.9%.

The material sequenced was CD4+ T cells from PBMCs cultured with HCoV-229E spike peptides, taken after COVID-19 vaccination. The sequence derives from a human donor who received a COVID-19 vaccine. The chain recombines TRBV5-1 with TRBJ2-5; perhaps TRBD1 as D (6 bases). For the CDR3, the DNA is TGCGCCAGCAGCTTCCCAGGGGACCGCCAAGAGACCCAGTACTTC. Amino acid sequence: CASSFPGDRQETQYF.